This TCR beta chain is from a study of sequential checkpoint blockade in melanoma. Study as a whole: Each arm's sequence ended with maintenance nivolumab.

Treatment indicated: randomized to nivolumab then ipilimumab (arm A) or the reverse (arm B). PBMC sorting kept live CD3+CD8+ cells without CD19 or CD56. V shed 3 bases, J shed 5 bases, and the junction held 7 bases outside the gene matches. CDR3 length: 15 amino acids. CDR1 SEHNR and CDR2 FQNEAQ come from the germline V gene (reference sequence). Assay: immunoSEQ multiplex PCR; the TCRdb copy retains only in-frame clones and omits some. The profile shows 6,900 or so clones, around three quarters of them singletons. This chain uses TRBV7-9 with TRBJ2-1; TRBD2 aligns across 7 bases. The input for sequencing was CD8+ T cells sorted from blood (inferred from file names), taken from a patient given nivolumab and ipilimumab in sequence. The TCR comes from a human donor with melanoma. The CDR3 sequence is CASSLTGTTDNEQFF. The CDR3 bases are TGTGCCAGCAGCTTGACCGGGACTACCGACAATGAGCAGTTCTTC.